This TCR beta chain was obtained from a study of T cells in Graves' hyperthyroidism and ophthalmopathy. Whole-study context: Peripheral blood was collected at initial diagnosis, before any treatment. Findings of the study overall: In the blood, most expanded thyroid clonotypes above 0.001 appeared as well. The model predicted ophthalmopathy a median around 6.5 months before onset. Ophthalmopathy and stable hyperthyroidism were told apart by a 13 V-J model.

Of note for this clonotype: Antigen specificity is unknown.

Germline CDR1 WNHNN, CDR2 SYGVQD (reference sequence). V lost 2 bases and J lost 10; bases outside the gene matches: 27. CDR3 size: 20 residues. TCR beta CDR3 regions were amplified from RNA. When the TCR CDR3 underwent first-round RT-PCR, the HTBI primer set was used. TCRdb ran MiXCR on the multiplex PCR reads and lists one entry per CDR3 protein. The sample comprises about 570,000 distinct CDR3 sequences, 14% of which are singletons, and about 15% rests with the top ten. Sequenced: blood. The gene calls are TRBV10-1 and TRBJ2-3, with 7 bases lining up with TRBD2. The TCR was taken from a woman aged 40 to 50 with Graves' hyperthyroidism. The CDR3 sequence: CASSEIAPHRRAGVPLPQYF. The CDR3 region has the DNA TGCGCCAGCAGTGAGATTGCCCCACATCGGAGGGCGGGAGTCCCCCTCCCGCAGTATTTT.